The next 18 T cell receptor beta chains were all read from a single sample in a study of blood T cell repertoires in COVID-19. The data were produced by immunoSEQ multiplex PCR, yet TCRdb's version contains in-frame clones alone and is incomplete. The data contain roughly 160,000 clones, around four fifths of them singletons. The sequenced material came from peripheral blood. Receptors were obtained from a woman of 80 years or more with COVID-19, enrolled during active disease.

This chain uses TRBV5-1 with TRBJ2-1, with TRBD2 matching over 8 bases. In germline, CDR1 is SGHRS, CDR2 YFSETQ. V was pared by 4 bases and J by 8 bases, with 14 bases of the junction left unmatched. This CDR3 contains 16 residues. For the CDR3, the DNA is TGCGCCAGCAGCATTCTTCCCAGCGGGAGTACCGATGAGCAGTTCTTC. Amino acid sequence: CASSILPSGSTDEQFF. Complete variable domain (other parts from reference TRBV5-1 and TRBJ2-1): KAGVTQTPRYLIKTRGQQVTLSCSPISGHRSVSWYQQTPGQGLQFLFEYFSETQRNKGNFPGRFSGRQFSNSRSEMNVSTLELGDSALYLCASSILPSGSTDEQFFGPGTRLTVL.

Written as DNA, the CDR3 is TGTGCCCTTTACAGCTCTGGGGCCAACGTCCTGACTTTC. Amino acid sequence: CALYSSGANVLTF. The chain combines TRBV6-5 with TRBJ2-6; no clear D gene. With 11 bases removed from V and 0 bases from J, the gap between germline ends came to 8 bases. The CDR3 sequence is 13 residues long. Germline V CDR1 and CDR2: MNHEY, SVGAGI.

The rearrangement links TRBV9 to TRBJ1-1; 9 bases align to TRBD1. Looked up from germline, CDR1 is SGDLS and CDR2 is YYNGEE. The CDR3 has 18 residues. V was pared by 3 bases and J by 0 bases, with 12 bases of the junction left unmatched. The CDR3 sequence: CASSAFATGGPMNTEAFF. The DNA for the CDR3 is TGTGCCAGCAGCGCTTTTGCGACAGGGGGACCTATGAACACTGAAGCTTTCTTT. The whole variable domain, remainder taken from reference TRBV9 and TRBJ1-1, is DSGVTQTPKHLITATGQRVTLRCSPRSGDLSVYWYQQSLDQGLQFLIQYYNGEERAKGNILERFSAQQFPDLHSELNLSSLELGDSALYFCASSAFATGGPMNTEAFFGQGTRLTVV.

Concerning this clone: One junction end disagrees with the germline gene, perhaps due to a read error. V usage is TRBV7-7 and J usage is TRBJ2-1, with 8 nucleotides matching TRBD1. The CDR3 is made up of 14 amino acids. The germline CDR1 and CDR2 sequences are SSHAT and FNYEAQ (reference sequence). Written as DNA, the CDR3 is TGTGCTAGCAGCCAGGGGGCGGGTGCGAATGAGCAGTTCTTC. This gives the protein CASSQGAGANEQFF. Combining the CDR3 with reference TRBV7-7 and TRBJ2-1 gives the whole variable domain GAGVSQSPRYKVTKRGQDVTLRCDPISSHATLYWYQQALGQGPEFLTYFNYEAQPDKSGLPSDRFSAERPEGSISTLTIQRTEQRDSAMYRCASSQGAGANEQFFGPGTRLTVL.

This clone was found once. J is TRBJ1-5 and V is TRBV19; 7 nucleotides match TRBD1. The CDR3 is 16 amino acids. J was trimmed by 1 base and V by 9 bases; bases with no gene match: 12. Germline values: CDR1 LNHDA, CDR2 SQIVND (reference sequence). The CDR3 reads CARFRDSPVSNQPQHF. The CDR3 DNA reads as TGTGCCAGGTTCAGGGACAGCCCTGTCAGCAATCAGCCCCAGCATTTT.

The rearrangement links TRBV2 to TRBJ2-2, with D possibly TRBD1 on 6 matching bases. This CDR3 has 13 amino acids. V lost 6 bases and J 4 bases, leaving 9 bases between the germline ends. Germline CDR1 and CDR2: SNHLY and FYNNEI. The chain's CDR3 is CASRTGRTGELFF. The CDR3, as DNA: TGTGCCAGCAGAACAGGGCGCACCGGGGAGCTGTTTTTT.

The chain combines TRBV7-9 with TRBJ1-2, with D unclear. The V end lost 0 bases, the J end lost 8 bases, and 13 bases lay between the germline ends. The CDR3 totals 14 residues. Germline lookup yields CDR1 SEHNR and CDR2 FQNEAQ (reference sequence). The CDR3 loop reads CASSLANSGKGYTF. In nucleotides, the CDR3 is TGTGCCAGCAGCTTAGCAAATTCGGGGAAAGGCTACACCTTC. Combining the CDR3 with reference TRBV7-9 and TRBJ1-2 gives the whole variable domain DTGVSQNPRHKITKRGQNVTFRCDPISEHNRLYWYRQTLGQGPEFLTYFQNEAQLEKSRLLSDRFSAERPKGSFSTLEIQRTEQGDSAMYLCASSLANSGKGYTFGSGTRLTVV.

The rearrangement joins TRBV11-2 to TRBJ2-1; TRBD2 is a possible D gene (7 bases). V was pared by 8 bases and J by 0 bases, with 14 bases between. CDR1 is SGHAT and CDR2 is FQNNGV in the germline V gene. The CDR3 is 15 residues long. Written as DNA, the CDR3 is TGTGCCAGCTCGTTCCGGGGGGCCTCCTACAATGAGCAGTTCTTC. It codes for CASSFRGASYNEQFF.

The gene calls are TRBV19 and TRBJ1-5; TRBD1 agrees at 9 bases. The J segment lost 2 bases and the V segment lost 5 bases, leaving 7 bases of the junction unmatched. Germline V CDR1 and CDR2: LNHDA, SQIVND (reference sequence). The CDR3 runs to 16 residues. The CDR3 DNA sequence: TGTGCCAGTAGTCTAAGCCGGGACAGGGGCAATCAGCCCCAGCATTTT. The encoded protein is CASSLSRDRGNQPQHF.

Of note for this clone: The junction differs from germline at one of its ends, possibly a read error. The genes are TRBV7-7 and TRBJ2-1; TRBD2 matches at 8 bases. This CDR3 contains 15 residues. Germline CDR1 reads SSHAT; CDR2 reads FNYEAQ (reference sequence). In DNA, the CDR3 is TGTGCTAGCAGCTCCAGCGGGAGTTTCTTCAATGAGCAGTTCTTC. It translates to CASSSSGSFFNEQFF.

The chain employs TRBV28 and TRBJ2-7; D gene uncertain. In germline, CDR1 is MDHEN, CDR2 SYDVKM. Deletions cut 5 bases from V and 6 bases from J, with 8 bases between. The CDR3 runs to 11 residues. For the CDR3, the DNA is TGTGCCAGCAGTCCTCGGTCCGAGCAGTACTTC. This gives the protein CASSPRSEQYF.

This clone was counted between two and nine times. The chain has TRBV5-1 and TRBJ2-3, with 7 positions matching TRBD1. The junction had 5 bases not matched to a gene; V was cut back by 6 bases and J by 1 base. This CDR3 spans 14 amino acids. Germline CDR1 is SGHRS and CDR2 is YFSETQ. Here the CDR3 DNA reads TGCGCCAGCATCCCTACAGGGGGCACAGATACGCAGTATTTT. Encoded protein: CASIPTGGTDTQYF.

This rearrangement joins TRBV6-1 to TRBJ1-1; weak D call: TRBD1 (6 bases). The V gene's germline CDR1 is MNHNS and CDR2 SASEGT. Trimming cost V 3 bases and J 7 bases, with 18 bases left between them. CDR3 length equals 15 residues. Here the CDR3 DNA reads TGTGCCAGCAGTGAGGGGGCTTGGGGATCCAGTGAAGCTTTCTTT. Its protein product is CASSEGAWGSSEAFF.

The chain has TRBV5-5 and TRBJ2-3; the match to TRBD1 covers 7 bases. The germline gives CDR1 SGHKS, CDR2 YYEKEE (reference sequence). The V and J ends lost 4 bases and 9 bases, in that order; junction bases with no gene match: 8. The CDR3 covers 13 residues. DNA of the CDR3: TGTGCCAGCAGCCTCCCGGGACAGTCCACGCAGTATTTT. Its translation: CASSLPGQSTQYF. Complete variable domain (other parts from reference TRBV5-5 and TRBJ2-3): DAGVTQSPTHLIKTRGQQVTLRCSPISGHKSVSWYQQVLGQGPQFIFQYYEKEERGRGNFPDRFSARQFPNYSSELNVNALLLGDSALYLCASSLPGQSTQYFGPGTRLTVL.

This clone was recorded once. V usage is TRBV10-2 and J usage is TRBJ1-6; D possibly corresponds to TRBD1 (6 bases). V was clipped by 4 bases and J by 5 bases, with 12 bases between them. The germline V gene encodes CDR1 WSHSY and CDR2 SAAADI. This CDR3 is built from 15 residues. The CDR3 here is CASSVIGQNNSPLHF. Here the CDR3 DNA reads TGCGCCAGCAGTGTAATCGGACAGAATAATTCACCCCTCCACTTT.

The CDR3 nucleotides read TGCGCCAGCAGCTTGGAAAGGGGCGGGGAGCTGTTTTTT. This sequence encodes CASSLERGGELFF. The J gene is TRBJ2-2, the V gene TRBV5-1; D possibly corresponds to TRBD1 (5 bases). The V end lost 0 bases, the J end lost 7 bases, and 7 bases lay between the germline ends. From germline, CDR1 is SGHRS and CDR2 YFSETQ. The CDR3 has 13 amino acids.

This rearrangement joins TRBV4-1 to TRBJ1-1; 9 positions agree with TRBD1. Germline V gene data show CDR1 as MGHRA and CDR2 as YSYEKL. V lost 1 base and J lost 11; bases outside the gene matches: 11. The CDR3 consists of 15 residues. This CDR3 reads CASSQGDRELVGAFF. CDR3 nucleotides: TGCGCCAGCAGCCAAGGGGACAGGGAACTAGTAGGTGCTTTCTTT.

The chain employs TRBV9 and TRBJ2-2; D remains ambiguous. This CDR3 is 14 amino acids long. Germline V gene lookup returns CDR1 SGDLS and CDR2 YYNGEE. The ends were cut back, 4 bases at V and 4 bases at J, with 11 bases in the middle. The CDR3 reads CASSLNPSTGELFF. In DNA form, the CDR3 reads TGTGCCAGCAGCCTAAACCCCTCCACCGGGGAGCTGTTTTTT.